This T cell receptor (beta chain) originates from a study of regulatory T cells in long-lasting Graves disease. V was cut by 4 bases and J by 4 bases, with 14 bases left in between. The germline V gene has CDR1 SGHRS and CDR2 YFSETQ. The CDR3 loop spans 14 amino acids. Relying on iRepertoire HTBI primers and Arm-PCR of CDR3 regions, the team built TCR beta libraries. TCRdb reanalysed the multiplex PCR reads using MiXCR and keeps one entry per CDR3 protein. The sample has about 540,000 distinct CDR3 sequences; 13% are singletons. Time point here: newly diagnosed GD, antithyroid drugs for less than 3 months. RNA extracted from PBMCs served as the sequencing template. An endocrinology department in Xi'an, China, supplied the patients. Only a few counts were recorded for this clonotype. These data were also filed under a second study, of T cells in Graves' hyperthyroidism and ophthalmopathy.

The TCR was taken from a man aged 25-45 years with Graves disease. The chain uses TRBV5-1 and TRBJ1-1; D perhaps matches TRBD1 (5 bases). Sequenced here: peripheral blood mononuclear cells (PBMCs), sampled at new diagnosis, from a patient treated with antithyroid drugs. CDR3 nucleotide sequence: TGCGCCAGCAGCCCCCATGAGGGACCCACTGAAGCTTTCTTT. Amino acid sequence: CASSPHEGPTEAFF.